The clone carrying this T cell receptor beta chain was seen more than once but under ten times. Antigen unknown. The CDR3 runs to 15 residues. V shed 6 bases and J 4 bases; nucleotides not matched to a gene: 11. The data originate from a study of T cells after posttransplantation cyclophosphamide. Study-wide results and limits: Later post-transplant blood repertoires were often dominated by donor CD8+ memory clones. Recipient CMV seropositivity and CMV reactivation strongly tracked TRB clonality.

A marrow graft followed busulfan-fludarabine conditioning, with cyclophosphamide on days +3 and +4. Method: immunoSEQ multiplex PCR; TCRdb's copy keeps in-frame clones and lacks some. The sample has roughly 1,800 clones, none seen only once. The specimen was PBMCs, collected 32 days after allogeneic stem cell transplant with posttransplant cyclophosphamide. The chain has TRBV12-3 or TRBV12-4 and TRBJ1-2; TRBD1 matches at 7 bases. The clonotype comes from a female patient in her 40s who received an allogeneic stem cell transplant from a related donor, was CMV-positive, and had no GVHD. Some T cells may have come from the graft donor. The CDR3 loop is CASRGREGASYGYTF. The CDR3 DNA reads TGTGCCAGCAGAGGTCGAGAGGGGGCTTCCTATGGCTACACCTTC.